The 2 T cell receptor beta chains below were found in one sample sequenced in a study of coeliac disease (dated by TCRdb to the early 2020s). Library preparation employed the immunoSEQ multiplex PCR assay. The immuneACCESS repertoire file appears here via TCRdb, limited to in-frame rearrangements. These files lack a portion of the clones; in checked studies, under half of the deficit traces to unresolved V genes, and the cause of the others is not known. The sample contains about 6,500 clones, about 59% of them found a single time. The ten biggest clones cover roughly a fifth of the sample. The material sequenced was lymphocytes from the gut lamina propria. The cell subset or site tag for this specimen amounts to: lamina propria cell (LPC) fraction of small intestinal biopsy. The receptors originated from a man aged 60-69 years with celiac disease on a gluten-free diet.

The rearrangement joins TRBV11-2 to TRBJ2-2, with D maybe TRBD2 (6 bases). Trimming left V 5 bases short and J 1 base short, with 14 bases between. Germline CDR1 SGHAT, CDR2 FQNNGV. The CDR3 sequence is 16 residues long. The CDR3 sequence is CASSTSGRENTGELFF. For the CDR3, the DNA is TGTGCCAGCAGCACCAGCGGGCGGGAGAACACCGGGGAGCTGTTTTTT.

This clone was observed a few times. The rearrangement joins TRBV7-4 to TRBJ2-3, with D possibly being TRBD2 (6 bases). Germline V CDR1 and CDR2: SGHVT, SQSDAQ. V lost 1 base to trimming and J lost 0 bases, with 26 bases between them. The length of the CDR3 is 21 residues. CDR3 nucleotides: TGTGCCAGCAGCTTAGAGTTGTCAGCCGAAGACGAAGGGACTAGCACAGATACGCAGTATTTT. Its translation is CASSLELSAEDEGTSTDTQYF.